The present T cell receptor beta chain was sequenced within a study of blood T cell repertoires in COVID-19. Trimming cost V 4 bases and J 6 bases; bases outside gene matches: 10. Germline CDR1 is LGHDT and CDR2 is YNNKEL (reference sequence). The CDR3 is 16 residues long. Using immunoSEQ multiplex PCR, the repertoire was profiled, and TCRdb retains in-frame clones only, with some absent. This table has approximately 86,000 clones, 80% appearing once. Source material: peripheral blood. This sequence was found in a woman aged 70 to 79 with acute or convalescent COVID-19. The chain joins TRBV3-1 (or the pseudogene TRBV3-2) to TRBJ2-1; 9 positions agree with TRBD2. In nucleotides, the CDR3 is TGTGCCAGCAGCCTTAGAGCGGGGGGCCTCTCCAATGAGCAGTTCTTC. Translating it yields CASSLRAGGLSNEQFF.